This TCR beta chain was sequenced in a study of T-cell reconstitution after alpha-beta-depleted transplantation in children. Whole-study findings and limits: About two months after transplant, alpha-beta T cells reportedly came from several hundred expanded graft clones. Newly produced T cells mostly provided counts and TCRbeta diversity after one year, as hyperexpanded clones declined. The origin of high day-60 TCRbeta diversity in some patients lay in surviving recipient T cells and thymic progenitors.

The CDR3 loop spans 14 amino acids. The germline V and J ends were trimmed by 5 bases and 2 bases, with 12 bases remaining between them. Unique molecular identifiers were used to barcode this TCRbeta library. TCRdb re-analysed the PCR reads in MiXCR, keeping a single row per CDR3 protein. The sample yields around 270,000 distinct CDR3 sequences, 7.5% to 9% seen once. This clonotype was counted between two and nine times. Its antigen is still unknown. V is TRBV12-3 or TRBV12-4 and J is TRBJ1-2, with D perhaps TRBD1 (5 bases). The receptor was isolated from a female patient aged 2-10 years who had a stem cell transplant for Fanconi anemia, so the T cells may come from the graft donor. The input for sequencing was peripheral blood, taken 360 days after TCRalphabeta/CD19-depleted stem cell transplant. As DNA, the CDR3 is TGTGCCAGCAGTCCCCCCGGGGGGAACTATGGCTACACCTTC. It codes for CASSPPGGNYGYTF.